The following is a T cell receptor beta chain sequence with its context. This sample was taken from a study of OX40 agonist ivuxolimab in advanced cancers. Overall study: Therapy given before enrollment (anti-PD-1, anti-PD-L1 or anti-CTLA-4) was allowed, and roughly 42% had some.

The repertoire was sequenced with immunoSEQ multiplex PCR; TCRdb's copy has only in-frame clones and lacks some. The sample records tens of thousands of clones, around 87% being singletons. Sequencing used CD4+ or CD8+ T cells sorted from blood, obtained in a trial of the OX40 agonist ivuxolimab. This sequence originates from an adult with an advanced solid tumor such as melanoma, head and neck, liver or kidney cancer.

In DNA, the CDR3 is TGTGCCAGCAGCTTAGGAGGCACAGATACGCAGTATTTT. Translated: CASSLGGTDTQYF. The V and J genes are TRBV7-9 and TRBJ2-3; D uncertain. This CDR3 is 13 amino acids long. Between the trimmed V and J ends, which lost 1 base and 1 base, there was a span of 3 bases. Germline V gene sequence: CDR1 SEHNR, CDR2 FQNEAQ (reference sequence).